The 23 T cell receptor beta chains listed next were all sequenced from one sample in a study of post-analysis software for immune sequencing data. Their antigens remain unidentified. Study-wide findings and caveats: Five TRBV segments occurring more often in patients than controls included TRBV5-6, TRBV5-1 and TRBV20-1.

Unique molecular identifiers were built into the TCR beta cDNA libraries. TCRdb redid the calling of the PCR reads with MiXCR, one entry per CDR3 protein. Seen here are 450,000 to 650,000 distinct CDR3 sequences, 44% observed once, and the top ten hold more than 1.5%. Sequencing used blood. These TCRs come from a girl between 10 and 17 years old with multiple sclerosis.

The DNA for the CDR3 is TGTGCCAGCTGGGGGGCCGGGGAGCTGTTTTTT. It is translated as CASWGAGELFF. The rearrangement links TRBV27 to TRBJ2-2, with D possibly TRBD2 on 6 matching bases. Looked up from germline, CDR1 is MNHEY and CDR2 is SMNVEV (reference sequence). The V gene lost 8 bases and the J gene lost 6 bases, with 7 bases spanning the gap. This CDR3 has 11 amino acids.

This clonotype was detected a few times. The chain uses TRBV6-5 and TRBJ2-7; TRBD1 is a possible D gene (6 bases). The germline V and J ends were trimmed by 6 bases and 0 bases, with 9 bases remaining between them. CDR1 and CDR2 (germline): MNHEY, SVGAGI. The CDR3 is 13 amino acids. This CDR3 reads CASSGQSSYEQYF. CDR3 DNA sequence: TGTGCCAGCAGCGGACAGAGCTCCTACGAGCAGTACTTC.

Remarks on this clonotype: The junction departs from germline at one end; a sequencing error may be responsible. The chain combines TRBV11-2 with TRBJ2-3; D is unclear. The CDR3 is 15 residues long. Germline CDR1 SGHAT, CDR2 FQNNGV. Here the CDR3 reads CASSIDLVVADTQYF. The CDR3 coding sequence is TGTGCCAGCAGCATAGACTTGGTTGTCGCAGATACGCAGTATTTT.

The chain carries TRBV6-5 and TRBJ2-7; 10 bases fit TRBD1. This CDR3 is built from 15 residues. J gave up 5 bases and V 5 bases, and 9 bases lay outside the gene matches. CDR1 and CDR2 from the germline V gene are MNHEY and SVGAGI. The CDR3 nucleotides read TGTGCCAGCAGTCCCCGGACAGGGGGGTGGAACGAGCAGTACTTC. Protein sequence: CASSPRTGGWNEQYF.

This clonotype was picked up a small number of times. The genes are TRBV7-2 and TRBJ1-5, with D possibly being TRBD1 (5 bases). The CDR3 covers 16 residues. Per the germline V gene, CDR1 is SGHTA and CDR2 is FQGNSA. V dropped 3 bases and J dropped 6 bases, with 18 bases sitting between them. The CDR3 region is CASSLVWTQGGQPQHF. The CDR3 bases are TGTGCCAGCAGCTTGGTCTGGACCCAGGGAGGTCAGCCCCAGCATTTT. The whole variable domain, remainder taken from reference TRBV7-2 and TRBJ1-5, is GAGVSQSPSNKVTEKGKDVELRCDPISGHTALYWYRQSLGQGLEFLIYFQGNSAPDKSGLPSDRFSAERTGGSVSTLTIQRTQQEDSAVYLCASSLVWTQGGQPQHFGDGTRLSIL.

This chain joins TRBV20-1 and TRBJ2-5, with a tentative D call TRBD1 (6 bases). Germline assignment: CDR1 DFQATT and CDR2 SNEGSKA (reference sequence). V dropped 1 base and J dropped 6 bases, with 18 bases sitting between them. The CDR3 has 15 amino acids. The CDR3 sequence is CSARGVEWDTQTQYF. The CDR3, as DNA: TGCAGTGCTAGAGGAGTGGAATGGGACACTCAGACCCAGTACTTC.

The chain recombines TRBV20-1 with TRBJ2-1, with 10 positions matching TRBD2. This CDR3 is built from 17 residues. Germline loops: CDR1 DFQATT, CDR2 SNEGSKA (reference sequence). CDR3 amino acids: CSASGTSAILSYNEQFF. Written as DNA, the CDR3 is TGCAGCGCTTCCGGGACTAGCGCAATCCTCTCCTACAATGAGCAGTTCTTC.

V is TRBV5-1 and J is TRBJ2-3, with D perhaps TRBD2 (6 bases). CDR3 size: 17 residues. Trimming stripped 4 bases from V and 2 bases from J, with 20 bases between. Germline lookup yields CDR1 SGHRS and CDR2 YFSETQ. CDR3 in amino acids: CASSTLTRGGSTDTQYF. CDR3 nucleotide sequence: TGCGCCAGCAGCACTTTAACGAGGGGAGGATCCACAGATACGCAGTATTTT.

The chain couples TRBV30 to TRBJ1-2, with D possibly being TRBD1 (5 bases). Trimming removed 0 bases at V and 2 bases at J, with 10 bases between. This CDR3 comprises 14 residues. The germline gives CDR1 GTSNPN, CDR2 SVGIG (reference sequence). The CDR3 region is CAWSVQGLNYGYTF. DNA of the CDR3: TGTGCCTGGAGTGTTCAGGGATTAAACTATGGCTACACCTTC.

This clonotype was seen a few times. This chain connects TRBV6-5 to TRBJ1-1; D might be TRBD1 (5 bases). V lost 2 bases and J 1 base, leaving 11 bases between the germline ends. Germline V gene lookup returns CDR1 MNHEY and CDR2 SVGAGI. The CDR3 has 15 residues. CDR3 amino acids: CASSYRPTANTEAFF. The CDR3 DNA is TGTGCCAGCAGTTACCGCCCGACAGCGAACACTGAAGCTTTCTTT.

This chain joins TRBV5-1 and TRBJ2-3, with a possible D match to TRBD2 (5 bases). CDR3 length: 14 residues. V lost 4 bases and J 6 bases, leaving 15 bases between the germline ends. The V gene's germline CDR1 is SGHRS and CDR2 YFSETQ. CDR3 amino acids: CASSPAWEQDTQYF. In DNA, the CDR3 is TGCGCCAGCAGCCCGGCGTGGGAGCAGGATACGCAGTATTTT.

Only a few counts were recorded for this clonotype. The CDR3 nucleotides are TGTGCCAGCAGGGAGGGATGGGGAAAACTGTTTTTT. It codes for CASREGWGKLFF. This rearrangement joins TRBV6-1 to TRBJ1-4; no reliable D call. The CDR3 totals 12 residues. CDR1 is MNHNS, CDR2 SASEGT, per germline. Trimming removed 6 bases from V and 10 bases from J, with 12 bases in between.

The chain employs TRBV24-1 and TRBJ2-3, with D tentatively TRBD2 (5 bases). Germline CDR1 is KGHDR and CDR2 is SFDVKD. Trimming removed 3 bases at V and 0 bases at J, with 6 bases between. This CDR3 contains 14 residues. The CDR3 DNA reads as TGTGCCACCAGTGATCGGGATAGCACAGATACGCAGTATTTT. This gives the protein CATSDRDSTDTQYF.

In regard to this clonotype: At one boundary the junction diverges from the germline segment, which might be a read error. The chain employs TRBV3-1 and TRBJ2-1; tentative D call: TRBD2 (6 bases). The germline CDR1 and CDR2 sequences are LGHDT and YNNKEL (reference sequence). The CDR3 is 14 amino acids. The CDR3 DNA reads TGTGCCAGCAGCCAAGAGCTAGCGTACAATGAGCGGTTCTTC. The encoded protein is CASSQELAYNERFF.

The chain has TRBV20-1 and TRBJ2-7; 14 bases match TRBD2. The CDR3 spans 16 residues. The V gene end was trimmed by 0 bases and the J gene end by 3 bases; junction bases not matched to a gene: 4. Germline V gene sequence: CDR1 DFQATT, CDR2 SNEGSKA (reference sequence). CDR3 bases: TGCAGTGCTAGAGAAACGACTAGCGGGAGGGTCTACGAGCAGTACTTC. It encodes CSARETTSGRVYEQYF.

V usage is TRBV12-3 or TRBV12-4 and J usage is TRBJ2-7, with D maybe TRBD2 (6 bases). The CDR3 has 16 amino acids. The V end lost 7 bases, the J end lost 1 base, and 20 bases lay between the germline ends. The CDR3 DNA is TGTGCCAGCACCCCGGGGGTAGCCTTAGGGTCCTACGAGCAGTACTTC. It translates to CASTPGVALGSYEQYF.

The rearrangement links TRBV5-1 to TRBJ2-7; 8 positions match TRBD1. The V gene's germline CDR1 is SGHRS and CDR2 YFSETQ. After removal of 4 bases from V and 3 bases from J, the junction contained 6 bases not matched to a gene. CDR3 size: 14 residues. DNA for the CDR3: TGCGCCAGCAGCAACGGGACAGGACGCTACGAGCAGTACTTC. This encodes CASSNGTGRYEQYF.

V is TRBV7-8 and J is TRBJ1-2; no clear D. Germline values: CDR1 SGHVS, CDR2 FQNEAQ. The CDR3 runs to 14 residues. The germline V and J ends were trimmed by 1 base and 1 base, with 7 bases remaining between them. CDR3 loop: CASSLVNSNYGYTF. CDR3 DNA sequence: TGTGCCAGCAGCTTAGTAAACAGTAACTATGGCTACACCTTC. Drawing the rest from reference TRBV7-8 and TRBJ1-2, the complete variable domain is GAGVSQSPRYKVAKRGQDVALRCDPISGHVSLFWYQQALGQGPEFLTYFQNEAQLDKSGLPSDRFFAERPEGSVSTLKIQRTQQEDSAVYLCASSLVNSNYGYTFGSGTRLTVV.

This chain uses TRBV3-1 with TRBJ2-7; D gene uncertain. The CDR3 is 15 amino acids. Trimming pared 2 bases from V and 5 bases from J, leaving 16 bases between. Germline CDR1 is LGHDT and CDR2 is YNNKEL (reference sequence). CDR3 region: CASSQRVSLAHEQYF. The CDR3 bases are TGTGCCAGCAGCCAACGGGTCAGCCTGGCCCACGAGCAGTACTTC.

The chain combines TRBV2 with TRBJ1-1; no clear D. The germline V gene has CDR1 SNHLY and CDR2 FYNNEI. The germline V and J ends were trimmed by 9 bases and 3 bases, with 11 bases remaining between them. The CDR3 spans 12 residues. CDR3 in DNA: TGTGCCAGTGAGGGTAGGGACACTGAAGCTTTCTTT. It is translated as CASEGRDTEAFF.

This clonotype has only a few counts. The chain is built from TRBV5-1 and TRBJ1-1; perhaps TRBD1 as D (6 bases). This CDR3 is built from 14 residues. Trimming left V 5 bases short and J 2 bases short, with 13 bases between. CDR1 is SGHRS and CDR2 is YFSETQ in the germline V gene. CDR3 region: CASRNGQINTEAFF. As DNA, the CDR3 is TGCGCCAGCAGAAACGGACAGATAAACACTGAAGCTTTCTTT.

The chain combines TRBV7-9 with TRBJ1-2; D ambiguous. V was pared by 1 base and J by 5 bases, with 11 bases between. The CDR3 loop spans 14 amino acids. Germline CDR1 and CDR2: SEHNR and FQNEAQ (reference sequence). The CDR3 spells CASSLEIAVYGYTF. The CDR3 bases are TGTGCCAGCAGCTTAGAGATCGCCGTATATGGCTACACCTTC. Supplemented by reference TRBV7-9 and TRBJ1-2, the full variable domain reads DTGVSQNPRHKITKRGQNVTFRCDPISEHNRLYWYRQTLGQGPEFLTYFQNEAQLEKSRLLSDRFSAERPKGSFSTLEIQRTEQGDSAMYLCASSLEIAVYGYTFGSGTRLTVV.

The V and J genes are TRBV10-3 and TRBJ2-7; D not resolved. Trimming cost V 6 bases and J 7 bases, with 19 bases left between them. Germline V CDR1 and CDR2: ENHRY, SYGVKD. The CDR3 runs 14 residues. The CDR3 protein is CAIREIGLAREQYF. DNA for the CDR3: TGTGCCATCAGGGAGATAGGGCTGGCCCGGGAGCAGTACTTC.